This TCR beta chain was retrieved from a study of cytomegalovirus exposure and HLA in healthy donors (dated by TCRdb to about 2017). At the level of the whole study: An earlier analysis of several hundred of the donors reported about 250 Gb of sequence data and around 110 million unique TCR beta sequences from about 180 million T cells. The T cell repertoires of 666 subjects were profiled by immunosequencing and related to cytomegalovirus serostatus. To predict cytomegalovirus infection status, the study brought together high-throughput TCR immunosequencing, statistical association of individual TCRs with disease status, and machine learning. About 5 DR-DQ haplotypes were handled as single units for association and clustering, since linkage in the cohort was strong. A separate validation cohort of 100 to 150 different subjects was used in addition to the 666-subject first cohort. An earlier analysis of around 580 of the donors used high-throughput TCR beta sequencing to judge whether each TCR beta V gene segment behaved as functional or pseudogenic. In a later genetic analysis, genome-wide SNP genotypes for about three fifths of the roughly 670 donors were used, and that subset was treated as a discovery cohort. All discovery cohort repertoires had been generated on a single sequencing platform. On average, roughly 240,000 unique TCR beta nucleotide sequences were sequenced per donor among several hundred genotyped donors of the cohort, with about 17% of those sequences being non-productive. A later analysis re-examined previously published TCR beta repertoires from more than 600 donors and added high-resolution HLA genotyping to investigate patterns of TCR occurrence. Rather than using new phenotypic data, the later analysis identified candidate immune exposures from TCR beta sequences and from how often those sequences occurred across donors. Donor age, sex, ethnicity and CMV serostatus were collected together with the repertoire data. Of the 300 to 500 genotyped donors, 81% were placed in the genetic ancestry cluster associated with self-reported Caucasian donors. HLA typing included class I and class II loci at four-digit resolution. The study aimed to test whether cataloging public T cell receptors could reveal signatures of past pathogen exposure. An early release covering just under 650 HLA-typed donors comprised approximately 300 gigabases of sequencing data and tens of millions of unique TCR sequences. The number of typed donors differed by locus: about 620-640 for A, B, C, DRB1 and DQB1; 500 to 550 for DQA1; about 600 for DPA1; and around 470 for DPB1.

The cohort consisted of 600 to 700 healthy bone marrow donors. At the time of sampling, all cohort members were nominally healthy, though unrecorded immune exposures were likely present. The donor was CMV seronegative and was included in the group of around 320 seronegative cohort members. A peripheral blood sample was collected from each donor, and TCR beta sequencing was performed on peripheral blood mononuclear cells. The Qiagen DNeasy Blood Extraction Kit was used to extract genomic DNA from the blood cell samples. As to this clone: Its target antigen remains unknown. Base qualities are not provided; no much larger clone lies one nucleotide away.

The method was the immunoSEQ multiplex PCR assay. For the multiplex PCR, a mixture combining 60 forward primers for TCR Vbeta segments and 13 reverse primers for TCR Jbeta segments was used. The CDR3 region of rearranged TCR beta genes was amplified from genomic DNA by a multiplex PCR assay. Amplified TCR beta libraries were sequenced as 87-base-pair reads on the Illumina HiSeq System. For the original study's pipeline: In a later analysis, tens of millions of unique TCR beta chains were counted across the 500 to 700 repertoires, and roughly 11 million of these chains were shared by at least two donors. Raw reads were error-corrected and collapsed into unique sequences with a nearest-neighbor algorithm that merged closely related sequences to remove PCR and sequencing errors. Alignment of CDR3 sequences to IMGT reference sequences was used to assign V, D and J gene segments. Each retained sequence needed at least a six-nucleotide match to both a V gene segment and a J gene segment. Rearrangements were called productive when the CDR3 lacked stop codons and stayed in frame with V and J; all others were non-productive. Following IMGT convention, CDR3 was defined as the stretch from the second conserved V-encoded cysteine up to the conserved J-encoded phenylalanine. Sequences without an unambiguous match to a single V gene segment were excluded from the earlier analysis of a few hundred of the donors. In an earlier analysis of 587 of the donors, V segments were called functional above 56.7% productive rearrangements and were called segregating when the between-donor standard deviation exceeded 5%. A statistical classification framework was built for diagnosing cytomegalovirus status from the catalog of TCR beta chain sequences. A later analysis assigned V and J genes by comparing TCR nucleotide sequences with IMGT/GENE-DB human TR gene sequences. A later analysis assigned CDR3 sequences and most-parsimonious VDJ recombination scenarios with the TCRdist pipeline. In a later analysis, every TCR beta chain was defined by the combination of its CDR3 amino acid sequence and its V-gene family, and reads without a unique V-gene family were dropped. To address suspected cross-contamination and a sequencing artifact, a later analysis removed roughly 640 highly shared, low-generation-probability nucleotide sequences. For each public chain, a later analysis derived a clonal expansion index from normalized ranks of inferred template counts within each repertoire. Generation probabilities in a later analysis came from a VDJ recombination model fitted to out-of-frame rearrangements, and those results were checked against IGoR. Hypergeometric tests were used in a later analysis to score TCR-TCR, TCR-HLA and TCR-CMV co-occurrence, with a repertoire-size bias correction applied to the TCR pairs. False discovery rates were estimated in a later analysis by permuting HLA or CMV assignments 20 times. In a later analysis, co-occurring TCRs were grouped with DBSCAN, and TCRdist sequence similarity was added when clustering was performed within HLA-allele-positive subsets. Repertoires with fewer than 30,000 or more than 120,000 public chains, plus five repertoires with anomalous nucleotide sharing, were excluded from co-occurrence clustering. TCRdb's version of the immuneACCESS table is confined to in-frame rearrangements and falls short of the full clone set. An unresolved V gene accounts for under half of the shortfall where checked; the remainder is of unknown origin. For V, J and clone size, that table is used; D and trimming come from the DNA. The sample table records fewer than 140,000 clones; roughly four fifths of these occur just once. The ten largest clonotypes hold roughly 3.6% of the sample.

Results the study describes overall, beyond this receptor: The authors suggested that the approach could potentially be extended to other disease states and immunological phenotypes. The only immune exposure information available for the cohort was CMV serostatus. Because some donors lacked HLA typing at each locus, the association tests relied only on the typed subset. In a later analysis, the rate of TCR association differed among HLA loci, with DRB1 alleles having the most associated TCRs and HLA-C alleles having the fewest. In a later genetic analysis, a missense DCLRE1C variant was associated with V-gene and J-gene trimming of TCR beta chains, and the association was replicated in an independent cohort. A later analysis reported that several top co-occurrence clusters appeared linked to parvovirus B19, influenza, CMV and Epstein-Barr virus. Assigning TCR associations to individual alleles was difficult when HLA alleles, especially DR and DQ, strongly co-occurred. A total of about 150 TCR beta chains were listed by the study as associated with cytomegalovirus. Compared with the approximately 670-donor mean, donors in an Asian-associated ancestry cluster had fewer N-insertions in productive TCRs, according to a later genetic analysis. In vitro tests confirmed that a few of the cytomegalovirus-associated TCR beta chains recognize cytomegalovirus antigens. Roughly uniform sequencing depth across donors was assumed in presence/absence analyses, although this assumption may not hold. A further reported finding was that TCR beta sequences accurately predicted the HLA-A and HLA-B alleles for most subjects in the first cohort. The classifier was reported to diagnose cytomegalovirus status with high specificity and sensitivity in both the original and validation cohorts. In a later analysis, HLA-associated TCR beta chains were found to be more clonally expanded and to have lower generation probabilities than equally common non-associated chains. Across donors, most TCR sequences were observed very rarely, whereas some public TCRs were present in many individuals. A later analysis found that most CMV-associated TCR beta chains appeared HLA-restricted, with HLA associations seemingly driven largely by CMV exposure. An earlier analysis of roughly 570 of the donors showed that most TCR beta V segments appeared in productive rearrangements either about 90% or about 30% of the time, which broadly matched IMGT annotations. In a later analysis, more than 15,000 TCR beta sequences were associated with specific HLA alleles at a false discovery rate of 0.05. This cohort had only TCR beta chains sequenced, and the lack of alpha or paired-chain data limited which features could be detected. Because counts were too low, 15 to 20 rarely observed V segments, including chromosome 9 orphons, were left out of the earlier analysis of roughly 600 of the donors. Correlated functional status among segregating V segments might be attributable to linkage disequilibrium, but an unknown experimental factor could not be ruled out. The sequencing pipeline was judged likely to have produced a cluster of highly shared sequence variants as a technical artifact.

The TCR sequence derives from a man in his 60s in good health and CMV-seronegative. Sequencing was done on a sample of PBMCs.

CDR3 reads: CASSYGQGYAGYTF. The nucleotide sequence is TGTGCCAGCAGTTACGGGCAGGGGTACGCGGGCTACACCTTC. Recombination joined TRBV6-5 with TRBJ1-2, with a weak D call of TRBD1 (6 bases match). Its CDR3 holds 14 amino acids, cysteine through phenylalanine. The retained sequence is limited to the CDR3, 42 bases, with the frame set at the first base. V is cut by 2 bases and J by 8 bases, and the space between the germline ends is 15 bases. Taken from the germline V gene, the CDR1 and CDR2 loops are MNHEY and SVGAGI.